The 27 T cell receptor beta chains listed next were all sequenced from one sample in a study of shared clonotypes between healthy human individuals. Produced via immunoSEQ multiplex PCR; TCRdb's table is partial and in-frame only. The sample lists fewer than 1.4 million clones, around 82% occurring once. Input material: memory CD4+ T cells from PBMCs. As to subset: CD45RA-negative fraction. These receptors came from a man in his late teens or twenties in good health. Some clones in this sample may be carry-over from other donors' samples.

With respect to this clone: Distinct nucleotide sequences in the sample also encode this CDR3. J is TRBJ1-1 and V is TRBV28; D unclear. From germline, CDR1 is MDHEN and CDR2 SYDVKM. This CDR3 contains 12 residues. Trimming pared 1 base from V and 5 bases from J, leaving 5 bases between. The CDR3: CASSLLGTEAFF. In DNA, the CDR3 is TGTGCCAGCAGTTTATTGGGGACTGAAGCTTTCTTT.

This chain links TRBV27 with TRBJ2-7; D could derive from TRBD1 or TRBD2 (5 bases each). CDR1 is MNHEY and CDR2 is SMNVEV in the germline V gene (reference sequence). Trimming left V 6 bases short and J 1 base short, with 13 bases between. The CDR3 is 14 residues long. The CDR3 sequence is CASSPLGVSYEQYF. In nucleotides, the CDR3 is TGTGCCAGCAGCCCCCTGGGGGTATCCTACGAGCAGTACTTC.

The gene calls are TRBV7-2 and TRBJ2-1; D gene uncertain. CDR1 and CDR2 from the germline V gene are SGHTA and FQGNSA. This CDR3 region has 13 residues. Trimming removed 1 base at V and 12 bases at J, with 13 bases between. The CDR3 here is CASSLVLPSAQFF. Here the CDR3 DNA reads TGTGCCAGCAGCTTAGTTCTTCCCTCCGCGCAGTTCTTC.

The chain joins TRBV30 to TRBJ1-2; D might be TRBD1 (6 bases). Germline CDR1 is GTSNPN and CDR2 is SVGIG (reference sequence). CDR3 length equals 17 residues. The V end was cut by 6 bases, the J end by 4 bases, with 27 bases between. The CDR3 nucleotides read TGTGCCTGCTCCTCTGGGACAATGGGAGGTACCTCCTATGGCTACACCTTC. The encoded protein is CACSSGTMGGTSYGYTF. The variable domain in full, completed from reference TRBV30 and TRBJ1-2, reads SQTIHQWPATLVQPVGSPLSLECTVEGTSNPNLYWYRQAAGRGLQLLFYSVGIGQISSEVPQNLSASRPQDRQFILSSKKLLLSDSGFYLCACSSGTMGGTSYGYTFGSGTRLTVV.

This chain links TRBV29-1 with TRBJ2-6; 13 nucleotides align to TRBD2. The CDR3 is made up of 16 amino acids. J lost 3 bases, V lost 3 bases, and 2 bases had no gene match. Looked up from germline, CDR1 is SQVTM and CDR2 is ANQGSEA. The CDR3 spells CSVETSGRFGANVLTF. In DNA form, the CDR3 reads TGCAGCGTTGAGACTAGCGGGAGGTTTGGGGCCAACGTCCTGACTTTC.

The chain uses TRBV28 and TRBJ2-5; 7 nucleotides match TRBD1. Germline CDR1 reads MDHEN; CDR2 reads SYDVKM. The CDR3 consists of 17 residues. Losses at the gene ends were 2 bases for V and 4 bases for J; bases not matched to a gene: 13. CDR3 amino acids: CASSLRDRYRGVETQYF. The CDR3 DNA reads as TGTGCCAGCAGTTTAAGGGATCGGTACAGGGGAGTAGAGACCCAGTACTTC.

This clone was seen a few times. Here the CDR3 DNA reads TGTGCCAGCAGCTTGGGGGCTAGCGGAACAGATACGCAGTATTTT. This gives the protein CASSLGASGTDTQYF. The chain links TRBV5-4 to TRBJ2-3, with 7 bases that match TRBD2. CDR1 SGHNT and CDR2 YYREEE come from the germline V gene (reference sequence). V was clipped by 0 bases and J by 3 bases; unmatched bases: 4. The CDR3 contains 15 residues.

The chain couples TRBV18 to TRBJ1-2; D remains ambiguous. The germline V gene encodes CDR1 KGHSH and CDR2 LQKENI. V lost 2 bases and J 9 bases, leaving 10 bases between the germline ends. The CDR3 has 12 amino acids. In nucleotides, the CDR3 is TGTGCCAGCTCACCAGATGGGGAGAGCTACACCTTC. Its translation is CASSPDGESYTF.

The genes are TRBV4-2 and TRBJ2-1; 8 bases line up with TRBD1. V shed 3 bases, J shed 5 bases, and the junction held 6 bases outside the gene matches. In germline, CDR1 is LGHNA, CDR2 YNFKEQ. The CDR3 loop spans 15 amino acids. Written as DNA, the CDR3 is TGTGCCAGCAGCCAGACAGGGGTCAACAACAATGAGCAGTTCTTC. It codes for CASSQTGVNNNEQFF.

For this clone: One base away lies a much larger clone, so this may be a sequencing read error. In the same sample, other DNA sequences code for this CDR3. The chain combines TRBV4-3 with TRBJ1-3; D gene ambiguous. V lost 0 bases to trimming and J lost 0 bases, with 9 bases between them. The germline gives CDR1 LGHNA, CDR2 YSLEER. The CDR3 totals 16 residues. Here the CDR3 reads CASSQESRRSGNTIYF. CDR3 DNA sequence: TGCGCCAGCAGCCAAGAAAGCCGGCGCTCTGGAAACACCATATATTTT.

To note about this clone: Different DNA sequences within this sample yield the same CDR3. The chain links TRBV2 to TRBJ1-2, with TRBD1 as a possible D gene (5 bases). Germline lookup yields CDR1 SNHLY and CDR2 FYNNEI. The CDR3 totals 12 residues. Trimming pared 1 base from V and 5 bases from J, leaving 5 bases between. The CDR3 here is CASSEGGYGYTF. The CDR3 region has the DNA TGTGCCAGCAGTGAAGGGGGGTATGGCTACACCTTC.

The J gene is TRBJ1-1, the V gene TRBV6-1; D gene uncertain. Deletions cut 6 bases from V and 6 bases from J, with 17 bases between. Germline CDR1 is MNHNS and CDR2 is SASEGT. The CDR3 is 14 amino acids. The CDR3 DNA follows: TGTGCCAGCAGAACCCTGGACCGAAGGTCTGAAGCTTTCTTT. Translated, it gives CASRTLDRRSEAFF.

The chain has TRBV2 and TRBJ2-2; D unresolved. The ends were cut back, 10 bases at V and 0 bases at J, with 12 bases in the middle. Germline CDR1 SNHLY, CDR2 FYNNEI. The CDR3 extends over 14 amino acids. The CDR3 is CATHRIANTGELFF. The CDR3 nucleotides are TGTGCCACCCACAGAATTGCGAACACCGGGGAGCTGTTTTTT.

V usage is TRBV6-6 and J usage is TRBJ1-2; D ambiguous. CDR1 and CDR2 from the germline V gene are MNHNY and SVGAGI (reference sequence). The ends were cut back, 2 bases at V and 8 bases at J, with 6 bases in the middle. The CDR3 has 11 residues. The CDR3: CASSYQEGYTF. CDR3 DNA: TGTGCCAGCAGTTACCAGGAGGGCTACACCTTC.

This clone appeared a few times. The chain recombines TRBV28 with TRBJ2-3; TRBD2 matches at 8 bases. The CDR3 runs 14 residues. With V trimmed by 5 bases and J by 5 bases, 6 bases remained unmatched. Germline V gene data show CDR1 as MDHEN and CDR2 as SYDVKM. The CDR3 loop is CASSPAGEGDTQYF. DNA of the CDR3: TGTGCCAGCAGTCCAGCGGGGGAGGGAGATACGCAGTATTTT. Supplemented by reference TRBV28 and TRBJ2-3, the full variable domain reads DVKVTQSSRYLVKRTGEKVFLECVQDMDHENMFWYRQDPGLGLRLIYFSYDVKMKEKGDIPEGYSVSREKKERFSLILESASTNQTSMYLCASSPAGEGDTQYFGPGTRLTVL.

In nucleotides, the CDR3 is TGTGCCAGCTCCCGAACTCGGGTCCGAGAGTTACACCACGAGCAGTACTTC. Translating gives CASSRTRVRELHHEQYF. The chain is built from TRBV18 and TRBJ2-7; no definite D call. CDR1 is KGHSH, CDR2 LQKENI, per germline. The CDR3 totals 17 residues. V was pared by 6 bases and J by 5 bases, with 26 bases between.

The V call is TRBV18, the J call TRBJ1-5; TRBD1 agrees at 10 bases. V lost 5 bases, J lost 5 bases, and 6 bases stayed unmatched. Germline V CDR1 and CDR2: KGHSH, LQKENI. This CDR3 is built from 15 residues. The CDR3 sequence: CASSAGQGRDQPQHF. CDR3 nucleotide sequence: TGTGCCAGCTCAGCGGGACAGGGGAGGGATCAGCCCCAGCATTTT.

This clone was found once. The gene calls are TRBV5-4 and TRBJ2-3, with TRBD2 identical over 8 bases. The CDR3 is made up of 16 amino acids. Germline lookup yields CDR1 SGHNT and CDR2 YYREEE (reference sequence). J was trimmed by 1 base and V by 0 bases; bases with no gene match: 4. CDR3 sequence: CASSLGGLGGTDTQYF. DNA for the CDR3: TGTGCCAGCAGCTTGGGGGGACTAGGGGGCACAGATACGCAGTATTTT.

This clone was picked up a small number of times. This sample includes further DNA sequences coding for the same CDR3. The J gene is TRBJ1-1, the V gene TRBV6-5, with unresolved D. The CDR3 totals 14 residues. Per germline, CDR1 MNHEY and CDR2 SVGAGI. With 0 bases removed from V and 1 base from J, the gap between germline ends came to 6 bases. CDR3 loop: CASSYSGANTEAFF. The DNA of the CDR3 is TGTGCCAGCAGTTACTCGGGAGCGAACACTGAAGCTTTCTTT.

The CDR3 reads CASSFPREGGTDTQYF. For the CDR3, the DNA is TGTGCCAGCAGCTTCCCACGGGAGGGGGGCACAGATACGCAGTATTTT. This rearrangement joins TRBV11-1 to TRBJ2-3, with 8 bases identical to TRBD2. V shed 3 bases and J 1 base; nucleotides not matched to a gene: 6. Germline-derived CDR1 and CDR2 are SGHAT and FQDESV (reference sequence). The CDR3 is 16 amino acids. The full variable domain, its missing parts supplied by reference TRBV11-1 and TRBJ2-3, is EAEVAQSPRYKITEKSQAVAFWCDPISGHATLYWYRQILGQGPELLVQFQDESVVDDSQLPKDRFSAERLKGVDSTLKIQPAELGDSAMYLCASSFPREGGTDTQYFGPGTRLTVL.

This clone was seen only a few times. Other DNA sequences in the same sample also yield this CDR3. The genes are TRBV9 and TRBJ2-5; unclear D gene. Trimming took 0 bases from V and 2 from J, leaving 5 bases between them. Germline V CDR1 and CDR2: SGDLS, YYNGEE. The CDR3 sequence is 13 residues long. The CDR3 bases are TGTGCCAGCAGCGTAGCCAGTCAAGAGACCCAGTACTTC. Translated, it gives CASSVASQETQYF.

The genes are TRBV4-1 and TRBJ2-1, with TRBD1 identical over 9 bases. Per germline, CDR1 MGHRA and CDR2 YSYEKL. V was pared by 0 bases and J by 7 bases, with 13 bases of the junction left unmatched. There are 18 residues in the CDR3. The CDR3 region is CASSQDPFVGTGSNEQFF. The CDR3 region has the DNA TGCGCCAGCAGCCAAGATCCTTTCGTAGGGACAGGGAGTAATGAGCAGTTCTTC.

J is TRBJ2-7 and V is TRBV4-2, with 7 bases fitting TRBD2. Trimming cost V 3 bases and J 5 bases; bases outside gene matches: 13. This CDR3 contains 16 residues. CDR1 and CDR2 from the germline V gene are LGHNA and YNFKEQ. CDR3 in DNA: TGTGCCAGCAGCCATCGGGCGGGAGTCGAATTCGACGAGCAGTACTTC. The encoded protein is CASSHRAGVEFDEQYF.

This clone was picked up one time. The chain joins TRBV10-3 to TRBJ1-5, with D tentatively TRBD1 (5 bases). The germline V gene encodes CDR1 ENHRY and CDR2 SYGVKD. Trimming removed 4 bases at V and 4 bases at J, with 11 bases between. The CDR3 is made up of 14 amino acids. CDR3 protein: CAISAVSGNQPQHF. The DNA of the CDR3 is TGTGCCATCAGTGCGGTGTCAGGGAATCAGCCCCAGCATTTT.

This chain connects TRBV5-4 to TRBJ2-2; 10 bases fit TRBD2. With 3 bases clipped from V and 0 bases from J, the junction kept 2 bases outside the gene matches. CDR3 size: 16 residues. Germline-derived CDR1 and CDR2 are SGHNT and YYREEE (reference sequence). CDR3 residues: CASSSSGRANTGELFF. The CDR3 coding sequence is TGTGCCAGCAGCTCTAGCGGGAGAGCGAACACCGGGGAGCTGTTTTTT.

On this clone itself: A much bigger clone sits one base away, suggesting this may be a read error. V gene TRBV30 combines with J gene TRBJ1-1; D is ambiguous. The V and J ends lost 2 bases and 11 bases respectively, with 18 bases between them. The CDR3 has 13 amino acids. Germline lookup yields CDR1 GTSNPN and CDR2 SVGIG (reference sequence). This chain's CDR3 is CAWSPHAGIWAFF. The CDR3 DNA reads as TGTGCCTGGAGTCCCCACGCGGGGATCTGGGCTTTCTTT. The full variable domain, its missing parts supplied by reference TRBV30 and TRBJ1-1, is SQTIHQWPATLVQPVGSPLSLECTVEGTSNPNLYWYRQAAGRGLQLLFYSVGIGQISSEVPQNLSASRPQDRQFILSSKKLLLSDSGFYLCAWSPHAGIWAFFGQGTRLTVV.

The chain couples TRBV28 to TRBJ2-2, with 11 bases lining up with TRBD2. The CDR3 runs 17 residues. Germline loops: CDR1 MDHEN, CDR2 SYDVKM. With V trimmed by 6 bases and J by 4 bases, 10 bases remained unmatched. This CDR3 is CASRPTSGSIGTGELFF. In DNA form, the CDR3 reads TGTGCCAGCAGGCCAACTAGCGGGAGCATCGGCACCGGGGAGCTGTTTTTT.